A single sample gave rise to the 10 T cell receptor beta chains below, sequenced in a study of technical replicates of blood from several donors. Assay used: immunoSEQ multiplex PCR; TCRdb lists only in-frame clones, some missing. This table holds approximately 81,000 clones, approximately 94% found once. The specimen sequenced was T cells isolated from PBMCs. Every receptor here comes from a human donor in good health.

The CDR3 DNA is TGTGCCATCAGTGTGCGTCAGGACGGGGGTTGGGACAGGGGTTCCTACGAGCAGTACTTC. It translates to CAISVRQDGGWDRGSYEQYF. V usage is TRBV10-3 and J usage is TRBJ2-7; TRBD1 aligns across 10 bases. After removal of 4 bases from V and 1 base from J, the junction contained 19 bases not matched to a gene. Germline-derived CDR1 and CDR2 are ENHRY and SYGVKD. This CDR3 comprises 20 residues.

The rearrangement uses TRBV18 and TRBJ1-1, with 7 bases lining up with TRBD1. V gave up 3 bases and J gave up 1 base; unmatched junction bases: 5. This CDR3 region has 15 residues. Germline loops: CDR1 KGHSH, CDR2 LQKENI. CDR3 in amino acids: CASSPNRQGNTEAFF. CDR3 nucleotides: TGTGCCAGCTCACCGAACCGACAGGGGAACACTGAAGCTTTCTTT.

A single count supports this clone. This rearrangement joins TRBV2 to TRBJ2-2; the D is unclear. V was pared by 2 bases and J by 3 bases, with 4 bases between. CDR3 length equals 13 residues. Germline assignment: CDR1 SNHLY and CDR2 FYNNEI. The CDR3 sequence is CASSESYTGELFF. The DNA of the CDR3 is TGTGCCAGCAGTGAATCATACACCGGGGAGCTGTTTTTT. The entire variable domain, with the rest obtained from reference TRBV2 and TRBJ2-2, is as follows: EPEVTQTPSHQVTQMGQEVILRCVPISNHLYFYWYRQILGQKVEFLVSFYNNEISEKSEIFDDQFSVERPDGSNFTLKIRSTKLEDSAMYFCASSESYTGELFFGEGSRLTVL.

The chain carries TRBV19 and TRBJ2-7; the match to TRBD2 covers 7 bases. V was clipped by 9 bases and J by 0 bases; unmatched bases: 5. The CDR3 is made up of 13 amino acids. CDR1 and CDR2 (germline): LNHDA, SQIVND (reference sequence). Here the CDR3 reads CASVGGDSYEQYF. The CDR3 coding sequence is TGTGCCAGCGTGGGGGGGGACTCCTACGAGCAGTACTTC.

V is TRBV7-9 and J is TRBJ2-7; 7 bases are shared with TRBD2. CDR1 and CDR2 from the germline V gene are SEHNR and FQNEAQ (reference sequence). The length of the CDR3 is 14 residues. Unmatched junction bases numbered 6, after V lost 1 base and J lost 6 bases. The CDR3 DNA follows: TGTGCCAGCAGCTTAGTAGCGGGTCGCTCCGAGCAGTACTTC. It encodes CASSLVAGRSEQYF.

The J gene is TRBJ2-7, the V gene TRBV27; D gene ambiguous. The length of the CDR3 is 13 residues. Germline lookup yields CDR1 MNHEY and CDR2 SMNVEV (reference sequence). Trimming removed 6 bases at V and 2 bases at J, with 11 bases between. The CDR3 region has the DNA TGTGCCAGCAGCGCTTCGGGTGCCTACGAGCAGTACTTC. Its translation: CASSASGAYEQYF.

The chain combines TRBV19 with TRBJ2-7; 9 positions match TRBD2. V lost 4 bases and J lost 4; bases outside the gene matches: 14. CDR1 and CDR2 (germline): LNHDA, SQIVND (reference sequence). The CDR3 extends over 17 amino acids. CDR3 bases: TGTGCCAGTAGTACCCCGGAAGCGGGAGGTTCCAAATACGAGCAGTACTTC. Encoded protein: CASSTPEAGGSKYEQYF.

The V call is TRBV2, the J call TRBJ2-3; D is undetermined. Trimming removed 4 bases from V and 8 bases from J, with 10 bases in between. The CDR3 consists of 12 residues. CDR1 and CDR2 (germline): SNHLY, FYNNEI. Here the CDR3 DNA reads TGTGCCAGCAGTGGCGTTAGTGGTACGCAGTATTTT. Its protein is CASSGVSGTQYF. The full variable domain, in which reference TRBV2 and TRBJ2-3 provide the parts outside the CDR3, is EPEVTQTPSHQVTQMGQEVILRCVPISNHLYFYWYRQILGQKVEFLVSFYNNEISEKSEIFDDQFSVERPDGSNFTLKIRSTKLEDSAMYFCASSGVSGTQYFGPGTRLTVL.

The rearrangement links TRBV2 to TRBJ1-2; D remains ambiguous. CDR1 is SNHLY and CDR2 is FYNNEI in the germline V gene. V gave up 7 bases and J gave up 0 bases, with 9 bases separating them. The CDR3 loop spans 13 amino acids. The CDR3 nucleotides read TGTGCCAGCACGCGGACTCCTAACTATGGCTACACCTTC. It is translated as CASTRTPNYGYTF.

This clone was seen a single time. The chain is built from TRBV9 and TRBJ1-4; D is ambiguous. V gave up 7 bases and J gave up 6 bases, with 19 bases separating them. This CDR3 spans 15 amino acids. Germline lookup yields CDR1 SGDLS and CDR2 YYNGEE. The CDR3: CASGLRPDGDEKLFF. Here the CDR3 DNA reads TGTGCCAGCGGACTTAGACCCGACGGGGATGAAAAACTGTTTTTT.